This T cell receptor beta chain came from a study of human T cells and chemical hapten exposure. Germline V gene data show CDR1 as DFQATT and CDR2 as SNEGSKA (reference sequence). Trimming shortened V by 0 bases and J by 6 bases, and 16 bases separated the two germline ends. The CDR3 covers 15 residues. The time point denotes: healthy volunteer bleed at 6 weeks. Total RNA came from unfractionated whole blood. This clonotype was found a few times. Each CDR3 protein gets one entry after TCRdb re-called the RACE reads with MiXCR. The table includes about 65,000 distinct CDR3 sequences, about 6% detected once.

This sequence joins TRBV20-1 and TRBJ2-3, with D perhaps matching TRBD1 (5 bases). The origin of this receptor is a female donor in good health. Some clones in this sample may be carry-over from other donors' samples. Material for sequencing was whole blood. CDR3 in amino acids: CSAREGQGRADTQYF. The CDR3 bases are TGCAGTGCTAGAGAAGGACAAGGCCGGGCGGATACGCAGTATTTT.